Shown below are 22 T cell receptor beta chains from a single sample sequenced in a study of shared clonotypes between healthy human individuals. Using immunoSEQ multiplex PCR, the repertoire was profiled, and TCRdb retains in-frame clones only, with some absent. This table holds about 2.4 million clones, around 90% found once. Material for sequencing was naive CD4+ T cells sorted from blood. As to subset: CD45RA+ positively selected. The source of these receptors is a young man in good health.

The chain combines TRBV5-8 with TRBJ1-1; the match to TRBD1 covers 8 bases. The CDR3 runs 13 residues. In germline, CDR1 is SGHTS, CDR2 YDEGEE. V dropped 4 bases and J dropped 7; count of bases not matched to a gene: 6. CDR3 loop: CASSPDRGGEAFF. For the CDR3, the DNA is TGTGCCAGCAGCCCTGACAGGGGTGGTGAAGCTTTCTTT.

This chain connects TRBV29-1 to TRBJ1-2; 8 nucleotides match TRBD1. The CDR3 sequence is 14 residues long. Looked up from germline, CDR1 is SQVTM and CDR2 is ANQGSEA. The J segment lost 4 bases and the V segment lost 3 bases, leaving 7 bases of the junction unmatched. The CDR3 nucleotides read TGCAGCGTTGAGCCGTCAGGGGGCGGCTATGGCTACACCTTC. Its translation: CSVEPSGGGYGYTF.

The rearrangement joins TRBV7-3 to TRBJ2-7, with D possibly TRBD2 on 7 matching bases. Trimming removed 0 bases at V and 4 bases at J, with 13 bases between. CDR3 size: 15 residues. Germline V lookup: CDR1 SGHTA, CDR2 FQGTGA. The CDR3: CASSLTDGGPYEQYF. The DNA of the CDR3 is TGTGCCAGCAGCTTAACGGACGGGGGGCCTTACGAGCAGTACTTC. The whole variable domain, filled in from reference TRBV7-3 and TRBJ2-7, reads GAGVSQTPSNKVTEKGKYVELRCDPISGHTALYWYRQSLGQGPEFLIYFQGTGAADDSGLPNDRFFAVRPEGSVSTLKIQRTERGDSAVYLCASSLTDGGPYEQYFGPGTRLTVT.

In this sample, this clone turned up once. The chain employs TRBV5-1 and TRBJ2-7; 11 bases agree with TRBD2. The trim removed 0 bases at V and 4 bases at J, leaving 6 bases unmatched. CDR3 length equals 16 residues. CDR1 is SGHRS and CDR2 is YFSETQ in the germline V gene. CDR3 in amino acids: CASSLGPGLAEYEQYF. CDR3 in DNA: TGCGCCAGCAGCTTGGGACCGGGACTAGCGGAATACGAGCAGTACTTC.

The V gene is TRBV28, the J gene TRBJ1-2; TRBD1 agrees at 8 bases. CDR1 MDHEN and CDR2 SYDVKM come from the germline V gene. The J segment lost 0 bases and the V segment lost 2 bases, leaving 8 bases of the junction unmatched. This CDR3 is 17 amino acids long. The CDR3, as DNA: TGTGCCAGCAGTTTACTCATGACGGACAGGGCTAACTATGGCTACACCTTC. This sequence encodes CASSLLMTDRANYGYTF.

The chain is built from TRBV10-3 and TRBJ2-2, with D unresolved. This CDR3 region has 12 residues. Trimming took 10 bases from V and 7 from J, leaving 13 bases between them. Per the germline V gene, CDR1 is ENHRY and CDR2 is SYGVKD. The CDR3 DNA reads TGTGCCACGGCGGCCCTCGGCGGGGAGCTGTTTTTT. Translation: CATAALGGELFF.

In the case of this clone: Different DNA sequences within this sample yield the same CDR3. J is TRBJ2-5 and V is TRBV2; D gene unclear. In germline, CDR1 is SNHLY, CDR2 FYNNEI. With 4 bases removed from V and 2 bases from J, the gap between germline ends came to 2 bases. The CDR3 loop spans 11 amino acids. The CDR3 here is CASSGQETQYF. The CDR3, as DNA: TGTGCCAGCAGTGGACAAGAGACCCAGTACTTC.

This clone showed up just once. The chain is built from TRBV10-3 and TRBJ2-5, with 12 bases lining up with TRBD2. Gene TRBJ2-7 matches the end of the DNA better, so the J call may be wrong. CDR3 length equals 13 residues. Germline V gene lookup returns CDR1 ENHRY and CDR2 SYGVKD. The CDR3 nucleotides are TGTGCCATCAAGCTAGCGGGGGGGCCCGAGCAGTACTTC. Its protein product is CAIKLAGGPEQYF.

The sample holds a few counts of this clone. The CDR3 reads CASSWGQDLNSPLHF. CDR3 DNA sequence: TGTGCCAGCAGCTGGGGACAGGACCTGAATTCACCCCTCCACTTT. The chain joins TRBV5-4 to TRBJ1-6; TRBD1 matches at 8 bases. There are 15 residues in the CDR3. V was clipped by 3 bases and J by 7 bases; unmatched bases: 6. Germline V lookup: CDR1 SGHNT, CDR2 YYREEE (reference sequence).

The CDR3 coding sequence is TGTGCCAGCAGCCCGGGACTAGCGGGGGGTGAGGAGACCCAGTACTTC. It codes for CASSPGLAGGEETQYF. The J gene is TRBJ2-5, the V gene TRBV2; 15 positions agree with TRBD2. The germline gives CDR1 SNHLY, CDR2 FYNNEI. Losses at the gene ends were 6 bases for V and 5 bases for J; bases not matched to a gene: 7. The CDR3 consists of 16 residues.

This clone was detected once. Here the CDR3 omits its conserved ending phenylalanine or tryptophan, so a read error is the likely source. The limits of the CDR3 on the DNA are not certain, so only TCRdb's listed CDR3 is given. The V call is TRBV27, the J call TRBJ1-2. The CDR3 totals 12 residues, both ends included. CDR1 is MNHEY and CDR2 is SMNVEV in the germline V gene (reference sequence). The CDR3: CASSLCHGPRRL.

The chain couples TRBV28 to TRBJ1-2; maybe TRBD1 (5 bases). V dropped 6 bases and J dropped 7 bases, with 15 bases sitting between them. Germline values: CDR1 MDHEN, CDR2 SYDVKM. CDR3 size: 13 residues. DNA for the CDR3: TGTGCCAGCAGACCACAGGACCCCTCTGGCTACACCTTC. Encoded protein: CASRPQDPSGYTF.

This chain connects TRBV11-2 to TRBJ2-7, with 11 bases identical to TRBD2. This CDR3 has 13 residues. V shed 3 bases and J 6 bases; nucleotides not matched to a gene: 1. Germline V lookup: CDR1 SGHAT, CDR2 FQNNGV. CDR3 sequence: CASSLGLAVEQYF. DNA of the CDR3: TGTGCCAGCAGCTTGGGACTAGCGGTCGAGCAGTACTTC. The whole variable domain, filled in from reference TRBV11-2 and TRBJ2-7, reads EAGVAQSPRYKIIEKRQSVAFWCNPISGHATLYWYQQILGQGPKLLIQFQNNGVVDDSQLPKDRFSAERLKGVDSTLKIQPAKLEDSAVYLCASSLGLAVEQYFGPGTRLTVT.

The gene calls are TRBV6-1 and TRBJ2-7, with 7 nucleotides matching TRBD1. This CDR3 contains 14 residues. V gave up 4 bases and J gave up 3 bases; unmatched junction bases: 6. CDR1 and CDR2 (germline): MNHNS, SASEGT. The CDR3 is CASSGRQGVYEQYF. As DNA, the CDR3 is TGTGCCAGCAGTGGACGACAGGGAGTCTACGAGCAGTACTTC.

This sequence joins TRBV5-1 and TRBJ1-2, with unresolved D. The CDR3 is 13 residues long. CDR1 is SGHRS, CDR2 YFSETQ, per germline. V dropped 0 bases and J dropped 8 bases, with 11 bases sitting between them. Here the CDR3 reads CASSLVPGEGYTF. CDR3 in DNA: TGCGCCAGCAGCTTGGTGCCTGGGGAAGGCTACACCTTC.

The J gene is TRBJ1-6, the V gene TRBV5-6; no reliable D call. The CDR3 has 17 residues. Germline V gives CDR1 SGHDT, CDR2 YYEEEE. V shed 0 bases and J shed 0 bases, with 10 bases lying between them. This chain's CDR3 is CASSLASQLSYNSPLHF. The CDR3 DNA reads TGTGCCAGCAGCTTGGCGTCGCAGCTCTCCTATAATTCACCCCTCCACTTT.

This clone appeared a single time. Other DNA sequences in this specimen translate into the identical CDR3. V gene TRBV18 combines with J gene TRBJ2-5; D not certain. Germline loops: CDR1 KGHSH, CDR2 LQKENI. This CDR3 has 13 residues. The V gene lost 3 bases and the J gene lost 2 bases, with 7 bases spanning the gap. The CDR3 sequence: CASSPAGQETQYF. For the CDR3, the DNA is TGTGCCAGCTCACCGGCCGGACAAGAGACCCAGTACTTC.

The chain carries TRBV6-6 and TRBJ2-5; 7 nucleotides line up with TRBD2. With V trimmed by 6 bases and J by 5 bases, 3 bases remained unmatched. The length of the CDR3 is 12 residues. CDR1 is MNHNY, CDR2 SVGAGI, per germline (reference sequence). The CDR3 loop is CASSISGETQYF. In DNA, the CDR3 is TGTGCCAGCAGCATTAGCGGGGAGACCCAGTACTTC.

The chain links TRBV6-5 to TRBJ2-7, with TRBD2 matching 7 bases. This CDR3 is 14 amino acids long. Germline loops: CDR1 MNHEY, CDR2 SVGAGI. With 6 bases clipped from V and 1 base from J, the junction kept 6 bases outside the gene matches. CDR3 sequence reads: CASSPGEGSYEQYF. Here the CDR3 DNA reads TGTGCCAGCAGCCCCGGGGAGGGGTCCTACGAGCAGTACTTC.

This rearrangement joins TRBV12-5 to TRBJ2-7, with TRBD1 matching over 9 bases. Trimming at V came to 1 base and at J to 7 bases, leaving 5 bases not matched to a gene. The CDR3 has 14 residues. Germline CDR1 LGHNT, CDR2 FRNRAP. The CDR3 is CASGLGDRDGEQYF. The CDR3 coding sequence is TGTGCTAGTGGTTTGGGGGACAGGGATGGGGAGCAGTACTTC.

The rearrangement joins TRBV28 to TRBJ2-7, with a possible D match to TRBD1 (5 bases). Germline values: CDR1 MDHEN, CDR2 SYDVKM. CDR3 length: 12 residues. V gave up 6 bases and J gave up 7 bases, with 13 bases separating them. The CDR3, as DNA: TGTGCCAGCAGCCACGACAGCCCGGAGCAGTACTTC. Translating it yields CASSHDSPEQYF.

Details on this clone: This sample includes further DNA sequences coding for the same CDR3. The chain employs TRBV5-1 and TRBJ2-7; D is undetermined. V was cut by 0 bases and J by 2 bases, with 9 bases left in between. CDR1 SGHRS and CDR2 YFSETQ come from the germline V gene. The CDR3 has 14 residues. CDR3 protein: CASSLEATAYEQYF. The CDR3 bases are TGCGCCAGCAGCTTGGAAGCTACCGCCTACGAGCAGTACTTC.